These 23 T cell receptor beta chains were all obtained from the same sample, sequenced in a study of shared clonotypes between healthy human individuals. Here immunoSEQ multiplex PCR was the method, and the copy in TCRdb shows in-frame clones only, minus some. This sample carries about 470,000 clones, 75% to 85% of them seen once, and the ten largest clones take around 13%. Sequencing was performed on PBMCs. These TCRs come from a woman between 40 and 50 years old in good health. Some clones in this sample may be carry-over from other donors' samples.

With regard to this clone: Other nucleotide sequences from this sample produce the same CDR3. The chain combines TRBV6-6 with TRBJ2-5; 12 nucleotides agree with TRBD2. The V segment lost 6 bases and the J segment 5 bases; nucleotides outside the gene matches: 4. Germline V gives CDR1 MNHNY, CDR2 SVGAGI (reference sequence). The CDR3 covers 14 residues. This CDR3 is CASSKGLAGETQYF. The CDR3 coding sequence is TGTGCCAGCAGCAAGGGACTAGCGGGTGAGACCCAGTACTTC.

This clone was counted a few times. CDR3 sequence (DNA): TGTGCCAGCAGTTACTGGAATACACAGGGAAACTATGGCTACACCTTC. This codes for CASSYWNTQGNYGYTF. This chain joins TRBV6-5 and TRBJ1-2; weak D call: TRBD1 (6 bases). The V and J ends lost 1 base and 2 bases respectively, with 14 bases between them. This CDR3 is 16 amino acids long. The V gene's germline CDR1 is MNHEY and CDR2 SVGAGI.

The CDR3 bases are TGTGCCAGCAGTTACTCGTGGGCAGGGGCCAGGGATACGCAGTATTTT. Protein: CASSYSWAGARDTQYF. The chain uses TRBV6-5 and TRBJ2-3; D is possibly TRBD1 (6 bases). With 0 bases removed from V and 6 bases from J, the gap between germline ends came to 16 bases. Per the germline V gene, CDR1 is MNHEY and CDR2 is SVGAGI. CDR3 length equals 16 residues.

The CDR3 is CAWRGTGGRGDSPLHF. CDR3 in DNA: TGTGCCTGGAGGGGTACAGGGGGCAGAGGGGATTCACCCCTCCACTTT. The V and J genes are TRBV30 and TRBJ1-6, with 9 bases aligning to TRBD1. The germline V gene has CDR1 GTSNPN and CDR2 SVGIG (reference sequence). V was pared by 3 bases and J by 8 bases, with 11 bases of the junction left unmatched. The CDR3 has 16 amino acids.

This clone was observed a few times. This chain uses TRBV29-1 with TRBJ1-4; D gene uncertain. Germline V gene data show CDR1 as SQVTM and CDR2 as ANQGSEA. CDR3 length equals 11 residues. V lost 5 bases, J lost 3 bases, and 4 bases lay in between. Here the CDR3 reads CSVSSNEKLFF. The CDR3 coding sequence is TGCAGCGTTTCCTCTAATGAAAAACTGTTTTTT.

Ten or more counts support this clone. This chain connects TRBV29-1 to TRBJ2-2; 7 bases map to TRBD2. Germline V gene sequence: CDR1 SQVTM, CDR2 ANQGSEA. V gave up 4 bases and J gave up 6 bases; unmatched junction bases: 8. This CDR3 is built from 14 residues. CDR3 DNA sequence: TGCAGCGTTGTTCCAGCGGGAATCCCCGGGGAGCTGTTTTTT. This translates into CSVVPAGIPGELFF.

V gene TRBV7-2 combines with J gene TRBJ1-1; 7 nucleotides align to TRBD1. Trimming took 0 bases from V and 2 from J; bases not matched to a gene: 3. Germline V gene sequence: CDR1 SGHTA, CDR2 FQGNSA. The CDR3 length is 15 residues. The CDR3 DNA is TGTGCCAGCAGCTTAGCGATAGGGGGCAACACTGAAGCTTTCTTT. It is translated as CASSLAIGGNTEAFF. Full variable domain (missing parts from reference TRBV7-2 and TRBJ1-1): GAGVSQSPSNKVTEKGKDVELRCDPISGHTALYWYRQSLGQGLEFLIYFQGNSAPDKSGLPSDRFSAERTGGSVSTLTIQRTQQEDSAVYLCASSLAIGGNTEAFFGQGTRLTVV.

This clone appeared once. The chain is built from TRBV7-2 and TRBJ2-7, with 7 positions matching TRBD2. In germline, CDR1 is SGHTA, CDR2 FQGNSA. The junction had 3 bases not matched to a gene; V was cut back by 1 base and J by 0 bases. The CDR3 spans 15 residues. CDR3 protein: CASSLVTSASYEQYF. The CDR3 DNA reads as TGTGCCAGCAGCTTAGTTACTAGCGCCTCCTACGAGCAGTACTTC.

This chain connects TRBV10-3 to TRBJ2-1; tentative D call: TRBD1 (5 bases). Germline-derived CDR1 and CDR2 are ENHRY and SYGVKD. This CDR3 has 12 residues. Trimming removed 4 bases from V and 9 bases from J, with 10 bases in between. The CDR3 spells CAISGWGGEQFF. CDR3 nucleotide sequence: TGTGCCATCAGTGGCTGGGGCGGTGAGCAGTTCTTC.

This chain's CDR3 is CASSLGGRLAPHTQYF. Written as DNA, the CDR3 is TGTGCCAGCAGCTTAGGAGGGAGACTAGCGCCTCATACGCAGTATTTT. The rearrangement joins TRBV7-8 to TRBJ2-3; 8 bases fit TRBD2. The CDR3 contains 16 residues. Trimming cost V 1 base and J 7 bases; bases outside gene matches: 10. Per the germline V gene, CDR1 is SGHVS and CDR2 is FQNEAQ. Using reference TRBV7-8 and TRBJ2-3 for the parts outside the CDR3, the full variable domain is GAGVSQSPRYKVAKRGQDVALRCDPISGHVSLFWYQQALGQGPEFLTYFQNEAQLDKSGLPSDRFFAERPEGSVSTLKIQRTQQEDSAVYLCASSLGGRLAPHTQYFGPGTRLTVL.

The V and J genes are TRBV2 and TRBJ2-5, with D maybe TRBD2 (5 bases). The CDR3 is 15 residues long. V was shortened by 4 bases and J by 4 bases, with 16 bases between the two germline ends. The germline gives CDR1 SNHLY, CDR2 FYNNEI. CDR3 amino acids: CASSAEGGGSETQYF. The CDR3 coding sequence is TGTGCCAGCAGTGCCGAGGGCGGCGGTTCAGAGACCCAGTACTTC.

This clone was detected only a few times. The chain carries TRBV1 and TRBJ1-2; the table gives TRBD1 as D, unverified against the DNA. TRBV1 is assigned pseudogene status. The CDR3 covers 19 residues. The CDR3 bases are TGCACCAGCAGCCAAAAGAAGGGACAGGGTCCGTTTGTGGCTTATGGCTACACCTTC. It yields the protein CTSSQKKGQGPFVAYGYTF.

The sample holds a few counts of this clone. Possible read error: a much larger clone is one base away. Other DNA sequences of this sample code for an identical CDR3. The CDR3 loop reads CASRTGDYGYTF. DNA for the CDR3: TGTGCCAGCAGGACAGGGGACTATGGCTACACCTTC. The rearrangement uses TRBV28 and TRBJ1-2, with 8 bases identical to TRBD1. CDR3 size: 12 residues. J gave up 3 bases and V 6 bases, and 0 bases lay outside the gene matches. Germline V CDR1 and CDR2: MDHEN, SYDVKM.

CDR3 residues: CASRLGGYEQYF. In DNA form, the CDR3 reads TGTGCAAGTCGCTTAGGAGGCTACGAGCAGTACTTC. The chain combines TRBV12-2 with TRBJ2-7; the listed D gene, TRBD2, was not tested against the DNA. TRBV12-2 is a known pseudogene. CDR3 size: 12 residues.

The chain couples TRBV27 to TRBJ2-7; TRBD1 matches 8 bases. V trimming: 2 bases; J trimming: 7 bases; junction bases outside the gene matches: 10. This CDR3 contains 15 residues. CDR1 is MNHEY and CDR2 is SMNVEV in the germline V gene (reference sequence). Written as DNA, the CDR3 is TGTGCCAGCAGTTTAATAAGGACAGGGTCTTATGAGCAGTACTTC. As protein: CASSLIRTGSYEQYF.

CDR3 sequence (DNA): TGCAGCACCAGACTTACGGACAGGGGGTCCGAGCAGTACTTC. Translated: CSTRLTDRGSEQYF. The chain carries TRBV29-1 and TRBJ2-7; 10 nucleotides align to TRBD1. The CDR3 loop spans 14 amino acids. Germline CDR1 reads SQVTM; CDR2 reads ANQGSEA. V was pared by 8 bases and J by 6 bases, with 13 bases of the junction left unmatched.

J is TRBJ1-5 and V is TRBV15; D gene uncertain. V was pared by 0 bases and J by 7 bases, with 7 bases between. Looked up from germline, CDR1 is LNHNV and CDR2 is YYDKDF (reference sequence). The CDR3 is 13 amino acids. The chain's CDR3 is CATSRDLEQPQHF. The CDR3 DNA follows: TGTGCCACCAGCAGAGATCTCGAACAGCCCCAGCATTTT.

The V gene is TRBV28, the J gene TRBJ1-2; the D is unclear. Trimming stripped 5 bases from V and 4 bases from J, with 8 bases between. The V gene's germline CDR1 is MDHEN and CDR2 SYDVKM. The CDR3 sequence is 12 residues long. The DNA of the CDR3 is TGTGCCAGCAGTCCCAGTTTCTATGGCTACACCTTC. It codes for CASSPSFYGYTF.

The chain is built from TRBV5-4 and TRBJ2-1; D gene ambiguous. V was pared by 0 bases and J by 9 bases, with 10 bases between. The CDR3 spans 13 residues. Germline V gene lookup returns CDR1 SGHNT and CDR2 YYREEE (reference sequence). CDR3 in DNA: TGTGCCAGCAGCTTGGCCGGTTTGGGTGAGCAGTTCTTC. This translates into CASSLAGLGEQFF.

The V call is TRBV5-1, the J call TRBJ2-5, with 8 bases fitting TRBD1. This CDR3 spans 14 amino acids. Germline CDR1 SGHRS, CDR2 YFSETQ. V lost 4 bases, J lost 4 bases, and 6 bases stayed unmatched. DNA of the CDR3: TGCGCCAGCAGCGCGGCGACAGGGGCAGAGACCCAGTACTTC. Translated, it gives CASSAATGAETQYF.

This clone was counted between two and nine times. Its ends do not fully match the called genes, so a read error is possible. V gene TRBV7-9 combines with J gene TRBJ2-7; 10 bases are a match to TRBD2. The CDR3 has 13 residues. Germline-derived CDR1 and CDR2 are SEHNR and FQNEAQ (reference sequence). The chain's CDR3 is CASSLAGEYEQYF. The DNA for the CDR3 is TGTGCCAGCAGCCTAGCGGGGGAGTACGAGCAGTACTTC.

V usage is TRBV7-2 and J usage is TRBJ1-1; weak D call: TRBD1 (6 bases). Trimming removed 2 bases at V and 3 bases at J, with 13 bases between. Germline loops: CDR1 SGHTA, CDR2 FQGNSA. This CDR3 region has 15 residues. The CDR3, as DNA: TGTGCCAGCAGCTTAAGGATAGGGGGGGACACTGAAGCTTTCTTT. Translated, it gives CASSLRIGGDTEAFF.

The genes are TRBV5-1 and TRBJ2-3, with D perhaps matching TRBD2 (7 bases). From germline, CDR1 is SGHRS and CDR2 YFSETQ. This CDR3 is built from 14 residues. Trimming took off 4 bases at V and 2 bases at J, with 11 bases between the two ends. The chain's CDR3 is CASSSGTFTDTQYF. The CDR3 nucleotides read TGCGCCAGCAGCAGCGGGACATTCACAGATACGCAGTATTTT.